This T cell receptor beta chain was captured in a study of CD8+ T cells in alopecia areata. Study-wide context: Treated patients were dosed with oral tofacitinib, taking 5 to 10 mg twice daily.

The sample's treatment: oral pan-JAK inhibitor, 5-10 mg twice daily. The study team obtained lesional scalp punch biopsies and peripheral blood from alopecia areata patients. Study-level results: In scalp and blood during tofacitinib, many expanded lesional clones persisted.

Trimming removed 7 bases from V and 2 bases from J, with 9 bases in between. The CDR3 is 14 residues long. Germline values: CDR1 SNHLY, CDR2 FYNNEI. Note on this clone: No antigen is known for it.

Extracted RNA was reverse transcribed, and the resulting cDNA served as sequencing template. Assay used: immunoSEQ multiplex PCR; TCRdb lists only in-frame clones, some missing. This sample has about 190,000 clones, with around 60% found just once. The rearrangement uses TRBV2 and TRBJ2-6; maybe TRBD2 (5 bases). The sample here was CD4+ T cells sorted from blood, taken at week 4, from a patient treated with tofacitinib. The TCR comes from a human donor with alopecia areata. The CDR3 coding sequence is TGTGCCAGCAACGCCGGGGCTGGGGCCAACGTCCTGACTTTC. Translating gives CASNAGAGANVLTF.